This TCR beta chain stems from a study of molecular identifiers for immune sequencing clone quantification. Background on the study: Four portions were sequenced after RNA from roughly 18,000 or 92,000 naive CD8 cells was split five ways in replicates. Study conclusions and caveats: For highly expanded clones, sizes could be underestimated when identical TCR molecules share a barcode. Reportedly, one cell's Jurkat TCR RNA was detected within 1,100,000 naive CD8 cells.

When naive CD8 T cells were sorted, they were gated as CD8+CD4-CCR7+CD45RA+. This CDR3 is built from 15 residues. V lost 2 bases and J 9 bases, leaving 17 bases between the germline ends. Germline CDR1 and CDR2: SEHNR and FQNEAQ (reference sequence). This clonotype was observed at least ten times. Its antigen is undetermined. TCRdb passed the PCR reads through MiXCR, listing each CDR3 protein once. The sample has 75,000 to 95,000 distinct CDR3 sequences, more than 20% seen once. This TCR came from a human donor in good health. Some libraries in this study had Jurkat cell RNA spiked in. The J gene is TRBJ2-1, the V gene TRBV7-9, with no clear D. Sequenced material: naive CD8+ T cells from blood, with Jurkat cell RNA spiked in. Documented subset: FACS-sorted CD8+CD4-CCR7+CD45RA+ naive T cells. This CDR3 is CASSLSVGFLIEQFF. DNA for the CDR3: TGTGCCAGCAGCTTATCCGTAGGATTCCTTATTGAGCAGTTCTTC.